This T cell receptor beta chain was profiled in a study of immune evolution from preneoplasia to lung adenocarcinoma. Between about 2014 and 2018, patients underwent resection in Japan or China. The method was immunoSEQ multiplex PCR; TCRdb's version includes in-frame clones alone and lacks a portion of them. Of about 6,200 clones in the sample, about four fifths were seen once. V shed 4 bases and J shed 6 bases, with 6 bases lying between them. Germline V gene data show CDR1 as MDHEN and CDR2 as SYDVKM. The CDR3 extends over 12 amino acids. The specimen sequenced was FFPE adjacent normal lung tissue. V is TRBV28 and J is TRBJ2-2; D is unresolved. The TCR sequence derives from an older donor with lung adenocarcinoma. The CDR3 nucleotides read TGTGCCAGCAGTTCGGTTTCCGGGGAGCTGTTTTTT. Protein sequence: CASSSVSGELFF.